Below, 12 T cell receptor beta chains from the same sample are listed, as sequenced in a study of PD-1 blockade in classical Hodgkin lymphoma. Assay: immunoSEQ multiplex PCR; the TCRdb copy retains only in-frame clones and omits some. The table has under 25,000 clones, about 70% seen once. Time point described: cycle 4 day 1 (C4D1), after more than five weeks of nivolumab. The patients all showed relapse after autologous stem cell transplantation, while their brentuximab vedotin exposure varied. Using magnetic negative selection, the CD4+ T cells were separated out of thawed PBMCs. Sequenced material: CD4+ T cells from blood, taken before the fourth cycle of nivolumab. The receptors here all came from a human donor with classical Hodgkin lymphoma.

The chain links TRBV7-6 to TRBJ1-1; D uncertain. V was shortened by 4 bases and J by 5 bases, with 20 bases between the two germline ends. Germline CDR1 is SGHVS and CDR2 is FNYEAQ. The CDR3 totals 16 residues. CDR3 amino acids: CASSSHPPGRRTEAFF. In nucleotides, the CDR3 is TGTGCCAGCAGCTCGCATCCCCCGGGGAGACGGACTGAAGCTTTCTTT.

This sequence joins TRBV7-2 and TRBJ1-1; 8 bases align to TRBD1. CDR3 length: 17 amino acids. Germline trimming cut 4 bases from V and 2 bases from J; bases unmatched to any gene: 12. Germline values: CDR1 SGHTA, CDR2 FQGNSA. The CDR3 here is CASSSRTGPNQNTEAFF. The CDR3 DNA reads TGTGCCAGCAGCTCCCGGACAGGGCCAAATCAAAACACTGAAGCTTTCTTT.

This chain connects TRBV4-2 to TRBJ2-5, with 13 bases matching TRBD2. The CDR3 length is 17 residues. V gave up 2 bases and J gave up 3 bases; unmatched junction bases: 6. CDR1 is LGHNA, CDR2 YNFKEQ, per germline. The DNA of the CDR3 is TGTGCCAGCAGCCAACAGACTAGCGGGGGGACGAAAGAGACCCAGTACTTC. Encoded protein: CASSQQTSGGTKETQYF.

This chain links TRBV2 with TRBJ2-2; D may be TRBD1 or TRBD2 (5 bases each). Deletions cut 5 bases from V and 1 base from J, with 11 bases between. Per the germline V gene, CDR1 is SNHLY and CDR2 is FYNNEI. The CDR3 consists of 15 residues. CDR3 residues: CASSSGTENTGELFF. The CDR3 nucleotides are TGTGCCAGCAGTTCCGGGACGGAGAACACCGGGGAGCTGTTTTTT.

The V call is TRBV6-5, the J call TRBJ1-4; D may be TRBD1 (6 bases). The CDR3 extends over 14 amino acids. Per the germline V gene, CDR1 is MNHEY and CDR2 is SVGAGI. V was shortened by 4 bases and J by 8 bases, with 14 bases between the two germline ends. CDR3 DNA sequence: TGTGCCAGCAGTTCACAGGGAGGAGAAGAAAAACTGTTTTTT. Its protein product is CASSSQGGEEKLFF.

Here the CDR3 DNA reads TGTGCCAGCAGCTTAGCGCTTACAGCCTCTGGAAACACCATATATTTT. Translated, it gives CASSLALTASGNTIYF. The rearrangement joins TRBV11-1 to TRBJ1-3; D gene unclear. Germline loops: CDR1 SGHAT, CDR2 FQDESV (reference sequence). V dropped 0 bases and J dropped 0 bases, with 9 bases sitting between them. The CDR3 has 16 amino acids.

This clone was seen a few times. The chain uses TRBV7-6 and TRBJ2-2, with a possible D match to TRBD1 (6 bases). Per the germline V gene, CDR1 is SGHVS and CDR2 is FNYEAQ. V lost 4 bases, J lost 6 bases, and 12 bases lay in between. This CDR3 spans 14 amino acids. CDR3 DNA: TGTGCCAGCAGCTCAGGGGTTGACGCCGGGGAGCTGTTTTTT. Encoded protein: CASSSGVDAGELFF. The full variable domain, rest sourced from reference TRBV7-6 and TRBJ2-2, is GAGVSQSPRYKVTKRGQDVALRCDPISGHVSLYWYRQALGQGPEFLTYFNYEAQQDKSGLPNDRFSAERPEGSISTLTIQRTEQRDSAMYRCASSSGVDAGELFFGEGSRLTVL.

Only a few counts were recorded for this clone. This chain uses TRBV28 with TRBJ1-5; perhaps TRBD1 as D (5 bases). Germline CDR1 is MDHEN and CDR2 is SYDVKM. V was trimmed by 5 bases and J by 3 bases, leaving 14 bases between them. This CDR3 has 15 residues. The CDR3 DNA reads TGTGCCAGCAGTCCTCCCTTCGGGGCCAATCAGCCCCAGCATTTT. It yields the protein CASSPPFGANQPQHF.

The chain employs TRBV7-2 and TRBJ2-5; TRBD1 matches at 8 bases. The CDR3 is made up of 13 amino acids. Germline values: CDR1 SGHTA, CDR2 FQGNSA. Trimming took 1 base from V and 7 from J; bases not matched to a gene: 2. The CDR3: CASSLGQGATQYF. The CDR3 coding sequence is TGTGCCAGCAGCTTAGGCCAGGGGGCGACCCAGTACTTC. The complete variable domain, with remaining parts taken from reference TRBV7-2 and TRBJ2-5, reads GAGVSQSPSNKVTEKGKDVELRCDPISGHTALYWYRQSLGQGLEFLIYFQGNSAPDKSGLPSDRFSAERTGGSVSTLTIQRTQQEDSAVYLCASSLGQGATQYFGPGTRLLVL.

This clone is a singleton in its sample. The V and J genes are TRBV21-1 and TRBJ1-2; the table's D call, TRBD1, has no DNA check behind it. TRBV21-1 is a recognized pseudogene. The CDR3 contains 17 residues. The CDR3 loop is CASSTAAGTGGEGGYTF. CDR3 DNA: TGTGCCAGCAGCACGGCCGCCGGGACAGGGGGCGAGGGTGGCTACACCTTC.

The V call is TRBV10-3, the J call TRBJ2-3, with TRBD2 matching over 7 bases. Trimming at V came to 5 bases and at J to 0 bases, leaving 8 bases not matched to a gene. CDR3 size: 16 residues. The germline V gene has CDR1 ENHRY and CDR2 SYGVKD. The CDR3 coding sequence is TGTGCCATCAGTCTCGGGACTACCTCTAGCACAGATACGCAGTATTTT. This gives the protein CAISLGTTSSTDTQYF.

The chain carries TRBV11-3 and TRBJ2-3, with TRBD2 matching 7 bases. This CDR3 spans 15 amino acids. Losses at the gene ends were 4 bases for V and 0 bases for J; bases not matched to a gene: 4. CDR1 and CDR2 (germline): SGHNT, YENEEA. This chain's CDR3 is CASSSSGASTDTQYF. In nucleotides, the CDR3 is TGTGCCAGCAGCTCTAGCGGTGCTAGCACAGATACGCAGTATTTT.